These 23 T cell receptor beta chains came from one sample sequenced in a study of T cell repertoires in cytomegalovirus infection. TCRdb re-analysed the reads in MiXCR, keeping a single row per CDR3 protein. The sample lists nearly 700,000 distinct CDR3 sequences; roughly 30% were seen once. No cognate antigen is known for these TCRs. The sample was cultured PBMCs, taken from culture after CMV antigen stimulation. Source of these receptors: a human donor in good health (CMV status not recorded). Some clones in this sample may be carry-over from other donors' samples.

This chain links TRBV12-3 or TRBV12-4 with TRBJ2-7, with a weak D call TRBD2 (5 bases). V lost 2 bases and J 6 bases, leaving 14 bases between the germline ends. This CDR3 is 14 amino acids long. CDR3 DNA sequence: TGTGCCAGCAGTTTAACGGGCCCCGGGATCGAGCAGTACTTC. It yields the protein CASSLTGPGIEQYF.

The chain is built from TRBV20-1 and TRBJ1-1; D is uncertain. The CDR3 length is 13 residues. Looked up from germline, CDR1 is DFQATT and CDR2 is SNEGSKA (reference sequence). Between the trimmed V and J ends, which lost 1 base and 1 base, there was a span of 7 bases. CDR3 coding DNA: TGCAGTGCTAGAGCGCAGGAGAACACTGAAGCTTTCTTT. Residues: CSARAQENTEAFF.

This chain's CDR3 is CASSPVSGGYNEQFF. CDR3 nucleotide sequence: TGTGCCAGCAGCCCAGTTAGCGGGGGGTACAATGAGCAGTTCTTC. The chain carries TRBV11-3 and TRBJ2-1; TRBD2 aligns across 10 bases. CDR1 SGHNT and CDR2 YENEEA come from the germline V gene. J lost 4 bases, V lost 5 bases, and 5 bases had no gene match. CDR3 length equals 15 residues.

A few counts support this clonotype. This chain joins TRBV12-3 or TRBV12-4 and TRBJ2-7, with TRBD2 matching over 13 bases. This CDR3 is built from 15 residues. V gave up 5 bases and J gave up 2 bases; unmatched junction bases: 3. For the CDR3, the DNA is TGTGCCAGCAGTACCGGGACTAGCGGGACCTACGAGCAGTACTTC. This encodes CASSTGTSGTYEQYF.

The chain combines TRBV20-1 with TRBJ1-1, with 7 bases identical to TRBD1. The CDR3 has 12 amino acids. V dropped 3 bases and J dropped 5; count of bases not matched to a gene: 3. Germline CDR1 DFQATT, CDR2 SNEGSKA (reference sequence). The CDR3 reads CSARGQYTEAFF. In DNA form, the CDR3 reads TGCAGTGCTAGGGGACAGTATACTGAAGCTTTCTTT.

This clonotype appeared a few times. This sequence joins TRBV19 and TRBJ1-2; no clear D gene. This CDR3 has 16 residues. Germline lookup yields CDR1 LNHDA and CDR2 SQIVND (reference sequence). V shed 4 bases and J shed 4 bases, with 19 bases lying between them. CDR3 region: CASSTQADARFYGYTF. The CDR3 nucleotides read TGTGCCAGTAGTACCCAAGCCGACGCACGATTCTATGGCTACACCTTC.

Many counts were recorded for this clonotype. This chain links TRBV7-3 with TRBJ1-1; 9 bases map to TRBD1. The CDR3 length is 14 residues. From germline, CDR1 is SGHTA and CDR2 FQGTGA. V shed 5 bases, J shed 9 bases, and the junction held 10 bases outside the gene matches. CDR3 sequence (DNA): TGTGCCAGCAGCCCTGAACAGGGGGCAATCAAAGCTTTCTTT. It translates to CASSPEQGAIKAFF.

This clonotype was counted between two and nine times. The genes are TRBV4-2 and TRBJ1-5; D might be TRBD1 (6 bases). CDR1 and CDR2 from the germline V gene are LGHNA and YNFKEQ. With 4 bases removed from V and 7 bases from J, the gap between germline ends came to 14 bases. The CDR3 sequence is 14 residues long. Here the CDR3 reads CASSPSQGIQPQHF. CDR3 coding DNA: TGTGCCAGCAGCCCTAGTCAGGGGATACAGCCCCAGCATTTT.

The chain couples TRBV7-2 to TRBJ2-3; D not certain. Germline V gene lookup returns CDR1 SGHTA and CDR2 FQGNSA. The CDR3 sequence is 16 residues long. V was clipped by 5 bases and J by 2 bases, with 17 bases between them. The CDR3 DNA is TGTGCCAGCAGCCCCCGACCCCCGACTGACACAGATACGCAGTATTTT. Encoded protein: CASSPRPPTDTDTQYF.

V gene TRBV28 combines with J gene TRBJ2-5; D is possibly TRBD2 (7 bases). CDR1 and CDR2 (germline): MDHEN, SYDVKM. The CDR3 loop spans 16 amino acids. V was cut by 6 bases and J by 5 bases, with 22 bases left in between. The CDR3 DNA reads TGTGCCAGCAGCCCTACGTTTCGGGGGGCGGAGGAGACCCAGTACTTC. It yields the protein CASSPTFRGAEETQYF.

This sequence joins TRBV4-1 and TRBJ2-1; a weak D match, TRBD1 (6 bases). V was shortened by 4 bases and J by 8 bases, with 24 bases between the two germline ends. Germline V gene data show CDR1 as MGHRA and CDR2 as YSYEKL. The CDR3 extends over 17 amino acids. CDR3 region: CASSRTSRTGNKDEQFF. CDR3 in DNA: TGCGCCAGCAGCCGAACCTCGAGAACAGGGAATAAGGATGAGCAGTTCTTC.

The V and J genes are TRBV24-1 and TRBJ2-2; D call uncertain. The CDR3 has 13 residues. V was clipped by 3 bases and J by 2 bases, with 3 bases between them. CDR1 and CDR2 (germline): KGHDR, SFDVKD. CDR3: CATSDPNTGELFF. The DNA for the CDR3 is TGTGCCACCAGTGATCCAAACACCGGGGAGCTGTTTTTT.

The V gene is TRBV2, the J gene TRBJ2-2; the match to TRBD2 covers 7 bases. The CDR3 length is 16 residues. V lost 2 bases to trimming and J lost 4 bases; unmatched junction nucleotides: 7. Germline lookup yields CDR1 SNHLY and CDR2 FYNNEI. CDR3 nucleotides: TGTGCCAGCAGTGAAACCGCAACGGGGGGCACCGGGGAGCTGTTTTTT. It codes for CASSETATGGTGELFF.

The rearrangement links TRBV6-5 to TRBJ2-7; TRBD2 is a possible D gene (6 bases). This CDR3 has 14 residues. The germline V and J ends were trimmed by 6 bases and 6 bases, with 18 bases remaining between them. CDR1 MNHEY and CDR2 SVGAGI come from the germline V gene. CDR3 residues: CASRPPAGPGEQYF. The CDR3 DNA reads TGTGCCAGCAGACCCCCTGCGGGGCCCGGCGAGCAGTACTTC.

In DNA form, the CDR3 reads TGTGCCAGCAGTTTGGGGGCAGGGGCAGGAGAGACCCAGTACTTC. This sequence encodes CASSLGAGAGETQYF. The chain employs TRBV6-5 and TRBJ2-5; maybe TRBD1 (6 bases). Between the trimmed V and J ends, which lost 4 bases and 4 bases, there was a span of 16 bases. This CDR3 is built from 15 residues. Germline V gene data show CDR1 as MNHEY and CDR2 as SVGAGI.

The chain links TRBV4-1 to TRBJ2-3; TRBD2 matches 9 bases. Germline CDR1 is MGHRA and CDR2 is YSYEKL. Germline trimming cut 3 bases from V and 6 bases from J; bases unmatched to any gene: 10. The CDR3 runs 16 residues. In DNA, the CDR3 is TGCGCCAGCAGCCAGGGGACTAGCTCGTTCCTTGATACGCAGTATTTT. This codes for CASSQGTSSFLDTQYF.

This chain connects TRBV7-1 to TRBJ1-3; D remains ambiguous. TRBV7-1 is classed as an ORF, of uncertain function. This CDR3 is built from 15 residues. V lost 3 bases and J 0 bases, leaving 9 bases between the germline ends. The CDR3 here is CASSSRLSSGNTIYF. DNA of the CDR3: TGTGCCAGCAGCTCCCGACTGAGCTCTGGAAACACCATATATTTT.

The chain is built from TRBV20-1 and TRBJ1-1; 8 nucleotides align to TRBD1. From germline, CDR1 is DFQATT and CDR2 SNEGSKA (reference sequence). V shed 0 bases and J 3 bases; nucleotides not matched to a gene: 6. This CDR3 is 15 amino acids long. CDR3 amino acids: CSARDPGGSDTEAFF. For the CDR3, the DNA is TGCAGTGCTAGAGACCCAGGGGGCAGTGACACTGAAGCTTTCTTT.

The J gene is TRBJ2-5, the V gene TRBV7-2; 10 bases are shared with TRBD2. This CDR3 region has 16 residues. The V and J ends lost 7 bases and 7 bases, in that order; junction bases with no gene match: 15. CDR1 and CDR2 from the germline V gene are SGHTA and FQGNSA. The CDR3 coding sequence is TGTGCCAGCACGGTCCTAGCGGGAGCCCCGGCGGGGACCCAGTACTTC. It yields the protein CASTVLAGAPAGTQYF.

This clonotype was detected only a few times. V gene TRBV6-2 or TRBV6-3 combines with J gene TRBJ2-1, with 11 bases that match TRBD2. This CDR3 contains 19 residues. Germline V gene lookup returns CDR1 MNHEY and CDR2 SVGEGT. After removal of 2 bases from V and 0 bases from J, the junction contained 9 bases not matched to a gene. The CDR3 DNA sequence: TGTGCCAGCAGTTACCCCCGGACTAGCGGGTCTAGCTCCTACAATGAGCAGTTCTTC. Protein sequence: CASSYPRTSGSSSYNEQFF.

This clonotype was counted at least ten times. This chain uses TRBV7-2 with TRBJ1-6, with D hard to call. The V gene's germline CDR1 is SGHTA and CDR2 FQGNSA. The V and J ends lost 0 bases and 8 bases respectively, with 23 bases between them. The CDR3 spans 19 residues. The CDR3 spells CASSLAGGSFSFGYSPLHF. CDR3 DNA: TGTGCCAGCAGCTTAGCGGGCGGGAGTTTTAGTTTTGGTTATTCACCCCTCCACTTT.

The rearrangement links TRBV24-1 to TRBJ1-5, with a tentative D call TRBD1 (6 bases). Germline CDR1 KGHDR, CDR2 SFDVKD. The V end lost 4 bases, the J end lost 5 bases, and 17 bases lay between the germline ends. This CDR3 contains 16 residues. The CDR3 nucleotides are TGTGCCACCAGTGACGCGAAGAGGGGGGGGGATCAGCCCCAGCATTTT. Protein sequence: CATSDAKRGGDQPQHF.

This chain connects TRBV14 to TRBJ2-7; D remains unclear. This CDR3 is built from 14 residues. CDR1 is SGHDN, CDR2 FVKESK, per germline. Trimming shortened V by 0 bases and J by 2 bases, and 8 bases separated the two germline ends. The CDR3 here is CASSQDRNPYEQYF. The CDR3 region has the DNA TGTGCCAGCAGCCAAGACCGGAATCCCTACGAGCAGTACTTC.